This entry is about one TCR beta chain. Its target is unknown. From its re-call of the 5' RACE reads, TCRdb lists each CDR3 protein once, without DNA. Reported are roughly 330,000 distinct CDR3 sequences; the ten largest clones contain around 2%. For every donor, one blood sample of less than 3 ml was drawn. These data originate in a study of monozygotic twins with inflammatory bowel disease. Study-wide results and caveats: Especially where disease activity was present, IBD patients had fewer clonotypes in common with others than healthy twins did. In the analysis, different T cell subtypes could not be told apart. On the inverse Simpson index, IBD patients scored lower for TCRbeta diversity than healthy co-twins.

Germline assignment: CDR1 LNHDA and CDR2 SQIVND (reference sequence). The CDR3 covers 15 residues. This receptor was obtained from a human donor with ulcerative colitis or Crohn's disease, or a healthy co-twin of an affected twin (not recorded which). The chain employs TRBV19 and TRBJ2-1; TCRdb calls TRBD2, which cannot be checked without DNA. Sequencing was done on a sample of blood. CDR3 region: CASRTSGGANNEQFF.